This paragraph reports one TCR beta chain. The data are from a study of T cells in Graves' hyperthyroidism and ophthalmopathy. RNA transcripts yielded amplified TCR beta CDR3 regions. HTBI primers were the set used in a first-round RT-PCR of the TCR CDR3. From the multiplex PCR reads, TCRdb called clonotypes with MiXCR, one entry per CDR3 protein. The data hold roughly 600,000 distinct CDR3 sequences, with roughly 15% observed a single time. The TCR comes from a woman aged 45 to 65 with Graves' ophthalmopathy. Sequencing was carried out using blood.

The CDR3 reads CASNGLAGPHNEQFF. The CDR3 DNA reads as TGTGCCAGCAACGGACTAGCGGGGCCCCACAATGAGCAGTTCTTC. The V gene is TRBV6-1, the J gene TRBJ2-1, with 12 bases matching TRBD2. The CDR3 loop spans 15 amino acids. From germline, CDR1 is MNHNS and CDR2 SASEGT. Trimming removed 7 bases from V and 5 bases from J; junction bases left unmatched: 6.